This TCR beta chain is drawn from a study of OX40 agonist ivuxolimab in advanced cancers. Study outcomes and limitations: At doses 0.1 to 3.0 mg/kg, CD4+ and CD8+ clones expanded.

Libraries were prepared by immunoSEQ multiplex PCR; TCRdb keeps only in-frame clonotypes and omits some of them. The sample yields about 82,000 clones, more than 80% seen once. About this clone itself: Its antigen is undetermined.

This CDR3 contains 14 residues. The V gene lost 0 bases and the J gene lost 1 base, with 7 bases spanning the gap. Germline CDR1 and CDR2: SGHRS and YFSETQ. This TCR came from an adult with an advanced solid tumor such as melanoma, head and neck, liver or kidney cancer. The sample in question was CD4+ or CD8+ T cells sorted from blood, obtained in a trial of the OX40 agonist ivuxolimab. The chain carries TRBV5-1 and TRBJ1-1; D gene uncertain. The CDR3 is CASSLAAQNTEAFF. The CDR3 bases are TGCGCCAGCAGCTTGGCCGCTCAGAACACTGAAGCTTTCTTT. Together with reference TRBV5-1 and TRBJ1-1, the CDR3 gives the full variable domain: KAGVTQTPRYLIKTRGQQVTLSCSPISGHRSVSWYQQTPGQGLQFLFEYFSETQRNKGNFPGRFSGRQFSNSRSEMNVSTLELGDSALYLCASSLAAQNTEAFFGQGTRLTVV.